Below, one TCR beta chain is given with its context. Ten or more counts support this clonotype. The clone's antigen remains unknown. Per-nucleotide qualities are absent, and no much larger clonotype sits a single base away. The treatment or condition label corresponds to: allogeneic hematopoietic cell transplantation with graft depleted of TCRalphabeta T cells and CD19 B cells. Transplant recipients were children who received TCRalphabeta/CD19-depleted allogeneic hematopoietic cell grafts. This record comes from a study of T-cell reconstitution after alpha-beta-depleted transplantation in children (dated by TCRdb to the mid-2010s). Context from the whole study: Using TCR repertoire profiling, the study quantitatively followed how T-cell immune reconstitution unfolded in children after TCRalphabeta/CD19-depleted allogeneic hematopoietic cell transplantation. The paper's findings and limits, for the study overall: Over subsequent months, a decline in hyperexpanded clone frequencies was noted, and after one year, T-cell counts and TCRbeta diversity were mostly ascribed to newly produced T cells. The apparently early recovery of alphabetaT-cell counts about two months after transplant reportedly depended on only several hundred rapidly expanded clones that came from non-depleted graft cells. In some patients, the high TCRbeta diversity seen at day 60 was put down to recipient T cells and intrathymic progenitors that had survived conditioning.

The library was obtained by PCR. The sequencing machine was an Illumina HiSeq 2500. Molecular barcoding was employed in the preparation of TCR libraries, with unique molecular identifiers being used to normalize TCRbeta repertoire quantification. TCRdb reprocessing: public reads trimmed at Q25 with fastp, clones called with MiXCR, in-frame beta chains kept. Entries that share a CDR3 protein sequence are merged under the most common genes and DNA. The sample table lists about 600,000 distinct CDR3 sequences, over 10% of them with a count of one. The ten largest clones take up 2.2% of the sample. This receptor was identified in a male patient between 10 and 17 years old who had a stem cell transplant for acute myeloid leukemia, so the T cells may come from the graft donor. This specimen was PBMCs, mostly from graft donor cells, taken 360 days after TCRalphabeta/CD19-depleted stem cell transplant.

At the DNA level, the sequence is TGCGCCAGCAGCTTGGTTAGGGGCGCAGATACGCAGTATTTT. Translated, it gives CASSLVRGADTQYF. Recombination linked TRBV5-1 to TRBJ2-3, with TRBD1 tentatively as D gene (5 bases match). Taken from the germline V gene, the CDR1 and CDR2 loops are SGHRS and YFSETQ. The V end loses 0 bases and the J end loses 4 bases, and a stretch of 9 bases separates them. Counted from cysteine to phenylalanine, this CDR3 has 14 amino acids. Only the CDR3 part of the read is kept: 42 bases, read in frame from the first base.